The 5 T cell receptor beta chains below all came from one sample that was sequenced in a study of identical twins. One entry per CDR3 protein results from TCRdb running MiXCR on the 5' RACE reads. In the table there are hundreds of thousands of distinct CDR3 sequences, 15% to 20% of which are singletons. These sequences were also reported in another study, on T cells expressing NK-cell markers.

The specimen sequenced was PBMCs. These receptors were collected from a woman younger than 30 in good health.

This clonotype was counted between two and nine times. This may be a read error, as it is one base from a much larger clone. The V call is TRBV7-9, the J call TRBJ2-7; 7 bases agree with TRBD1. The CDR3 contains 14 residues. The germline V gene has CDR1 SEHNR and CDR2 FQNEAQ (reference sequence). J lost 3 bases, V lost 1 base, and 3 bases had no gene match. The DNA for the CDR3 is TGTGCCAGCAGCTTAGAGGCAGGGGGCTACGAGCAGTACTTC. It translates to CASSLEAGGYEQYF.

The table lists this clonotype with many counts. This sequence joins TRBV20-1 and TRBJ2-2; D not resolved. The V end lost 0 bases, the J end lost 1 base, and 3 bases lay between the germline ends. This CDR3 is 13 amino acids long. Germline assignment: CDR1 DFQATT and CDR2 SNEGSKA (reference sequence). Here the CDR3 reads CSARDLNTGELFF. CDR3 nucleotides: TGCAGTGCTAGAGACCTGAACACCGGGGAGCTGTTTTTT.

This clonotype was detected a few times. This sequence joins TRBV29-1 and TRBJ2-7, with D possibly being TRBD1 (7 bases). CDR1 is SQVTM and CDR2 is ANQGSEA in the germline V gene. Trimming pared 4 bases from V and 0 bases from J, leaving 10 bases between. The length of the CDR3 is 13 residues. The CDR3 nucleotides are TGCAGCGTTGGGAGGGACAGCTCCTACGAGCAGTACTTC. It is translated as CSVGRDSSYEQYF.

This clonotype was found a few times. The chain links TRBV12-3 or TRBV12-4 to TRBJ2-1; D perhaps matches TRBD1 (7 bases). V shed 7 bases and J shed 7 bases, with 20 bases lying between them. This CDR3 contains 15 residues. Here the CDR3 reads CASTRAGKGANEQFF. The DNA for the CDR3 is TGTGCCAGCACCCGAGCGGGCAAGGGGGCGAATGAGCAGTTCTTC.

The gene calls are TRBV7-9 and TRBJ1-1; tentatively, D is TRBD1 (6 bases). With 5 bases removed from V and 6 bases from J, the gap between germline ends came to 10 bases. The CDR3 has 12 residues. The germline gives CDR1 SEHNR, CDR2 FQNEAQ (reference sequence). The chain's CDR3 is CASSRDMAEAFF. CDR3 bases: TGTGCCAGCAGCCGGGACATGGCTGAAGCTTTCTTT.